The next 16 T cell receptor beta chains were all read from a single sample in a study of vaccination effects on CD4 cells after COVID-19. ViraFEST expansion of antigen-specific CD4+ T cells with viral peptide pools preceded sequencing. Scientists isolated CD4+ T cells after a roughly ten-day culture period ended. Each vaccine recipient was nucleocapsid antibody negative and had no prior SARS-CoV-2 infection. Assay: immunoSEQ multiplex PCR; the TCRdb copy retains only in-frame clones and omits some. The sample holds some 22,000 clones, around 74% seen once. These receptors are not linked to any known antigen. Specimen: CD4+ T cells from PBMCs cultured with SARS-CoV-2 spike peptides, collected before COVID-19 vaccination. These receptors all come from a human donor who received a COVID-19 vaccine.

This chain links TRBV10-1 with TRBJ1-2; no clear D. CDR3 length: 13 residues. CDR1 is WNHNN, CDR2 SYGVQD, per germline (reference sequence). V was pared by 2 bases and J by 1 base, with 5 bases between. CDR3 residues: CASSEDLNYGYTF. DNA of the CDR3: TGCGCCAGCAGTGAGGATCTTAACTATGGCTACACCTTC.

The chain carries TRBV19 and TRBJ2-7; TRBD2 is a possible D gene (6 bases). Looked up from germline, CDR1 is LNHDA and CDR2 is SQIVND (reference sequence). This CDR3 is 16 amino acids long. Trimming left V 6 bases short and J 2 bases short, with 20 bases between. CDR3 protein: CASRKFLSGGPYEQYF. Here the CDR3 DNA reads TGTGCCAGTAGGAAGTTCCTTAGCGGAGGGCCCTACGAGCAGTACTTC.

This clone appeared a single time. The chain combines TRBV7-2 with TRBJ2-7; 9 bases agree with TRBD2. The CDR3 spans 15 residues. CDR1 SGHTA and CDR2 FQGNSA come from the germline V gene. The J segment lost 2 bases and the V segment lost 1 base, leaving 3 bases of the junction unmatched. The CDR3 loop reads CASSLEPSGAYEQYF. The DNA of the CDR3 is TGTGCCAGCAGCTTAGAGCCTAGCGGGGCCTACGAGCAGTACTTC.

The chain combines TRBV29-1 with TRBJ2-3, with 8 bases fitting TRBD2. V dropped 4 bases and J dropped 1; count of bases not matched to a gene: 4. This CDR3 is 14 amino acids long. CDR1 is SQVTM, CDR2 ANQGSEA, per germline. This CDR3 reads CSVASGYGTDTQYF. The CDR3 DNA sequence: TGCAGCGTTGCTAGCGGGTATGGCACAGATACGCAGTATTTT.

This rearrangement joins TRBV21-1 to TRBJ1-5. TRBV21-1 is an annotated pseudogene. The CDR3 totals 20 residues. The chain's CDR3 is CASSKVGGLLSPEFNQPQHF. CDR3 nucleotide sequence: TGTGCCAGCAGCAAAGTTGGGGGGCTCCTTTCTCCAGAGTTCAATCAGCCCCAGCATTTT.

The genes are TRBV24-1 and TRBJ1-3; D is ambiguous. In germline, CDR1 is KGHDR, CDR2 SFDVKD. With 5 bases removed from V and 0 bases from J, the gap between germline ends came to 4 bases. This CDR3 spans 13 amino acids. CDR3 DNA sequence: TGTGCCACCAGTGTTAGCTCTGGAAACACCATATATTTT. It encodes CATSVSSGNTIYF.

The chain has TRBV11-2 and TRBJ2-3; tentatively, D is TRBD2 (7 bases). CDR1 and CDR2 (germline): SGHAT, FQNNGV. The V and J ends lost 5 bases and 0 bases respectively, with 15 bases between them. The CDR3 consists of 16 residues. In DNA, the CDR3 is TGTGCCAGCAGCCACCGCGGGGGCCGTAGCACAGATACGCAGTATTTT. This codes for CASSHRGGRSTDTQYF.

The rearrangement uses TRBV5-6 and TRBJ2-7; 9 bases match TRBD2. Germline assignment: CDR1 SGHDT and CDR2 YYEEEE. CDR3 length: 14 amino acids. The V and J ends lost 4 bases and 2 bases, in that order; junction bases with no gene match: 4. CDR3: CASSGLASAYEQYF. The CDR3 nucleotides are TGTGCCAGCAGCGGACTAGCGTCCGCCTACGAGCAGTACTTC.

V gene TRBV30 combines with J gene TRBJ1-4; 7 bases are shared with TRBD1. Germline loops: CDR1 GTSNPN, CDR2 SVGIG (reference sequence). Germline trimming cut 2 bases from V and 9 bases from J; bases unmatched to any gene: 3. This CDR3 is built from 12 residues. The CDR3 spells CAWSRQGKKLFF. The CDR3 coding sequence is TGTGCCTGGAGTAGACAGGGAAAAAAACTGTTTTTT.

This clone has more than one count but fewer than ten. V is TRBV27 and J is TRBJ1-1, with D perhaps TRBD1 (5 bases). The CDR3 contains 13 residues. V lost 2 bases to trimming and J lost 5 bases, with 9 bases between them. CDR1 and CDR2 (germline): MNHEY, SMNVEV (reference sequence). The CDR3 is CASSLQGRTEAFF. As DNA, the CDR3 is TGTGCCAGCAGTTTACAGGGAAGGACTGAAGCTTTCTTT.

The rearrangement joins TRBV18 to TRBJ1-2; 7 positions agree with TRBD1. V shed 2 bases, J shed 4 bases, and the junction held 7 bases outside the gene matches. The V gene's germline CDR1 is KGHSH and CDR2 LQKENI. The CDR3 sequence is 15 residues long. CDR3 DNA: TGTGCCAGCTCACCAACAGGGGAAGGGAGCTATGGCTACACCTTC. Translation: CASSPTGEGSYGYTF. Looking up the rest from reference TRBV18 and TRBJ1-2 gives the full variable domain: NAGVMQNPRHLVRRRGQEARLRCSPMKGHSHVYWYRQLPEEGLKFMVYLQKENIIDESGMPKERFSAEFPKEGPSILRIQQVVRGDSAAYFCASSPTGEGSYGYTFGSGTRLTVV.

The rearrangement links TRBV4-1 to TRBJ2-3; TRBD2 matches at 8 bases. This CDR3 is built from 18 residues. After removal of 4 bases from V and 3 bases from J, the junction contained 15 bases not matched to a gene. The germline V gene has CDR1 MGHRA and CDR2 YSYEKL. The CDR3 DNA follows: TGCGCCAGCAGCCCAGGCGATAGGTTCAGCGGGAGAACAGATACGCAGTATTTT. This gives the protein CASSPGDRFSGRTDTQYF.

The V call is TRBV6-5, the J call TRBJ2-7; 12 bases fit TRBD1. CDR3 size: 16 residues. Germline CDR1 and CDR2: MNHEY and SVGAGI. V shed 2 bases and J 0 bases; nucleotides not matched to a gene: 2. The CDR3 DNA is TGTGCCAGCAGTTACGGGACAGGGGGCGACTCCTACGAGCAGTACTTC. Protein: CASSYGTGGDSYEQYF.

This chain uses TRBV7-9 with TRBJ2-2; 7 bases fit TRBD1. Germline CDR1 reads SEHNR; CDR2 reads FQNEAQ (reference sequence). The CDR3 totals 15 residues. V shed 5 bases, J shed 7 bases, and the junction held 10 bases outside the gene matches. CDR3 amino acids: CASSPRQGTSGELFF. The CDR3 nucleotides are TGTGCCAGCAGCCCGAGACAGGGAACCAGCGGGGAGCTGTTTTTT. Together with reference TRBV7-9 and TRBJ2-2, the CDR3 gives the full variable domain: DTGVSQNPRHKITKRGQNVTFRCDPISEHNRLYWYRQTLGQGPEFLTYFQNEAQLEKSRLLSDRFSAERPKGSFSTLEIQRTEQGDSAMYLCASSPRQGTSGELFFGEGSRLTVL.

The CDR3 bases are TGTGCCAGCAGCCAAGAGTTCAACACCGGGGAGCTGTTTTTT. Protein sequence: CASSQEFNTGELFF. The chain couples TRBV3-1 (or the pseudogene TRBV3-2) to TRBJ2-2; no definite D call. This CDR3 is built from 14 residues. Germline assignment: CDR1 LGHDT and CDR2 YNNKEL (reference sequence). V was clipped by 0 bases and J by 2 bases, with 4 bases between them.

The J gene is TRBJ1-2, the V gene TRBV6-5; no clear D gene. V lost 0 bases to trimming and J lost 4 bases, with 15 bases between them. The CDR3 loop spans 16 amino acids. The germline CDR1 and CDR2 sequences are MNHEY and SVGAGI. The CDR3 protein is CASSYSFAAPIYGYTF. CDR3 nucleotide sequence: TGTGCCAGCAGTTACTCTTTTGCAGCACCAATCTATGGCTACACCTTC.